This record looks at one TCR beta chain sequence and its context. The antigen is unknown. The data stem from a study of cytomegalovirus exposure and HLA in healthy donors. Study summary: Among the 300 to 500 donors who were genotyped, 81% fell in the genetic ancestry cluster that is associated with self-reported Caucasian donors.

Study-level results: TCR beta V- and J-gene trimming was later associated with a missense DCLRE1C variant. A later analysis found common viral pathogens apparently linked to several of the most significant clusters.

CDR1 is SGHRS and CDR2 is YFSETQ in the germline V gene. The CDR3 length is 14 residues. V was cut by 3 bases and J by 6 bases, with 12 bases left in between. 60 Vbeta and 13 Jbeta primers were used in PCR. The data were produced by immunoSEQ multiplex PCR, yet TCRdb's version contains in-frame clones alone and is incomplete. Of 170,000 or so clones detected, around 83% appear once; the ten largest clones hold 1.6%. Specimen: PBMCs. This sequence was found in a man aged 50 to 60 in good health and CMV-seronegative. This rearrangement joins TRBV5-1 to TRBJ1-4, with TRBD1 as a possible D gene (5 bases). The CDR3, as DNA: TGCGCCAGCAGCTCGGGTGGAGGGGATGAAAAACTGTTTTTT. It is translated as CASSSGGGDEKLFF.